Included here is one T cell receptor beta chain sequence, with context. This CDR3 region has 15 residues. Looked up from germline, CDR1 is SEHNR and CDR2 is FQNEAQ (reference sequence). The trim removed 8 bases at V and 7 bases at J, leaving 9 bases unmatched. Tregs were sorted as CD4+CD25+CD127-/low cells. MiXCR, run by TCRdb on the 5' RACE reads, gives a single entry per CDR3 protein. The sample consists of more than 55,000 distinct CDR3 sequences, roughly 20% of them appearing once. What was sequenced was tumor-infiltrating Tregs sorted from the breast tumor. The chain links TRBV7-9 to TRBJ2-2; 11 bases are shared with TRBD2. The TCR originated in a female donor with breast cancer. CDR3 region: CASSPILAGVGELFF. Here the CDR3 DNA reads TGTGCCAGCTCCCCTATACTAGCGGGAGTCGGGGAGCTGTTTTTT. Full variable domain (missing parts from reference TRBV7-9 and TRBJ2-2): DTGVSQNPRHKITKRGQNVTFRCDPISEHNRLYWYRQTLGQGPEFLTYFQNEAQLEKSRLLSDRFSAERPKGSFSTLEIQRTEQGDSAMYLCASSPILAGVGELFFGEGSRLTVL.